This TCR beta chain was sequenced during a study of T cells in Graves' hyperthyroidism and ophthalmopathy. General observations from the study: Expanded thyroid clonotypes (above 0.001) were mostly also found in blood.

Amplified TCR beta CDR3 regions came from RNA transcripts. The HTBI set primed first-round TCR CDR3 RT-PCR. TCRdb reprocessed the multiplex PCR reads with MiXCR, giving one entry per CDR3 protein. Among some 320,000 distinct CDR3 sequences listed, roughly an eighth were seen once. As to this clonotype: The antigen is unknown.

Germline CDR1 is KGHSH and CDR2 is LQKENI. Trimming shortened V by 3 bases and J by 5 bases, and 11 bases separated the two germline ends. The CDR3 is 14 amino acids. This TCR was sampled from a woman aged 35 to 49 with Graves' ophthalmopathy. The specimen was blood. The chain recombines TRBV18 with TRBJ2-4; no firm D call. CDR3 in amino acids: CASSPDGAQNIQYF. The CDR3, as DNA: TGTGCCAGCTCACCCGACGGAGCGCAAAACATTCAGTACTTC. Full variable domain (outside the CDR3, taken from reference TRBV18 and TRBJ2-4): NAGVMQNPRHLVRRRGQEARLRCSPMKGHSHVYWYRQLPEEGLKFMVYLQKENIIDESGMPKERFSAEFPKEGPSILRIQQVVRGDSAAYFCASSPDGAQNIQYFGAGTRLSVL.